The 22 T cell receptor beta chains presented below share a single source sample, sequenced in a study of blood T cells in healthy people across ages. Through a sample-barcoded 5' primer and a J-beta primer mix, a second PCR was run for roughly 6 to 12 cycles. TCRdb reanalysed the 5' RACE reads using MiXCR and keeps one entry per CDR3 protein. In the table there are over 600,000 distinct CDR3 sequences, about 46% of which are singletons. Sequences were obtained from blood. These receptors all stem from a man older than 75 in good health.

J is TRBJ2-3 and V is TRBV6-6; 7 bases align to TRBD2. The CDR3 is 16 amino acids. Trimming at V came to 5 bases and at J to 4 bases, leaving 12 bases not matched to a gene. Germline V lookup: CDR1 MNHNY, CDR2 SVGAGI (reference sequence). CDR3 DNA: TGTGCCAGCAGTCTTCTGGTGGGAGGGTTCTCAGATACGCAGTATTTT. Translating it yields CASSLLVGGFSDTQYF.

This rearrangement joins TRBV7-9 to TRBJ2-2, with D perhaps TRBD1 (5 bases). Trimming stripped 0 bases from V and 4 bases from J, with 9 bases between. From germline, CDR1 is SEHNR and CDR2 FQNEAQ (reference sequence). The CDR3 is 15 residues long. The CDR3 coding sequence is TGTGCCAGCAGCTTAGCTGACAGTCCCACCGGGGAGCTGTTTTTT. Amino acid sequence: CASSLADSPTGELFF.

This clonotype was detected only a few times. The rearrangement uses TRBV29-1 and TRBJ2-1, with D maybe TRBD1 (6 bases). From germline, CDR1 is SQVTM and CDR2 ANQGSEA. CDR3 length equals 12 residues. Between the trimmed V and J ends, which lost 8 bases and 0 bases, there was a span of 8 bases. The DNA for the CDR3 is TGCAGCAAACAGGGCTCCTACAATGAGCAGTTCTTC. It translates to CSKQGSYNEQFF.

The chain employs TRBV9 and TRBJ2-7, with 7 bases identical to TRBD2. V lost 1 base to trimming and J lost 0 bases; unmatched junction nucleotides: 4. Germline V gene sequence: CDR1 SGDLS, CDR2 YYNGEE. This CDR3 is built from 15 residues. CDR3: CASSVMSGISYEQYF. The CDR3 region has the DNA TGTGCCAGCAGCGTAATGAGCGGGATCTCCTACGAGCAGTACTTC.

V gene TRBV6-2 or TRBV6-3 combines with J gene TRBJ1-5, with D maybe TRBD1 (6 bases). This CDR3 is 14 amino acids long. The germline V and J ends were trimmed by 5 bases and 9 bases, with 17 bases remaining between them. Germline values: CDR1 MNHEY, CDR2 SVGEGT. This CDR3 reads CASSPLDRSGPQHF. The CDR3 coding sequence is TGTGCCAGCAGTCCCCTCGACAGGTCGGGGCCCCAGCATTTT.

Points on this clonotype: The germline gene is not matched at one end of the junction; a read error may be the cause. V and J are TRBV3-1 and TRBJ1-2; D possibly corresponds to TRBD1 (6 bases). Looked up from germline, CDR1 is LGHDT and CDR2 is YNNKEL (reference sequence). The CDR3 has 12 residues. In DNA form, the CDR3 reads TGTGCCAACAGCCCGGGACAATATGGCTACACCTTC. It encodes CANSPGQYGYTF.

The chain links TRBV20-1 to TRBJ2-7; D gene uncertain. Trimming pared 0 bases from V and 5 bases from J, leaving 20 bases between. This CDR3 region has 16 residues. Per germline, CDR1 DFQATT and CDR2 SNEGSKA (reference sequence). The CDR3 here is CSARETGIASNHEQYF. The CDR3, as DNA: TGCAGTGCTAGAGAAACCGGCATAGCATCCAACCACGAGCAGTACTTC.

This clonotype was counted between two and nine times. V is TRBV24-1 and J is TRBJ2-2; 10 nucleotides agree with TRBD2. CDR1 and CDR2 (germline): KGHDR, SFDVKD. This CDR3 spans 19 amino acids. After removal of 4 bases from V and 0 bases from J, the junction contained 10 bases not matched to a gene. DNA for the CDR3: TGTGCCACCAGTGAGCGCTTACCGGGACTAGCGTCGAACACCGGGGAGCTGTTTTTT. Translated, it gives CATSERLPGLASNTGELFF.

This clonotype was seen only a few times. The rearrangement links TRBV3-1 to TRBJ2-3; D is unresolved. Germline V lookup: CDR1 LGHDT, CDR2 YNNKEL (reference sequence). V was clipped by 0 bases and J by 2 bases, with 9 bases between them. The CDR3 covers 15 residues. The CDR3 bases are TGTGCCAGCAGCCAAGAAGGTACCTACACAGATACGCAGTATTTT. Its protein is CASSQEGTYTDTQYF.

The count of this clonotype is one. The J gene is TRBJ2-5, the V gene TRBV6-2 or TRBV6-3; D perhaps matches TRBD2 (6 bases). V was pared by 7 bases and J by 3 bases, with 15 bases between. This CDR3 region has 14 residues. Germline V gives CDR1 MNHEY, CDR2 SVGEGT. The CDR3: CASKSSAREETQYF. The DNA for the CDR3 is TGTGCCAGCAAGTCTAGCGCTAGGGAAGAGACCCAGTACTTC.

The gene calls are TRBV2 and TRBJ1-2, with 8 bases aligning to TRBD1. Germline V gene lookup returns CDR1 SNHLY and CDR2 FYNNEI. This CDR3 is 14 amino acids long. V dropped 8 bases and J dropped 7; count of bases not matched to a gene: 12. The CDR3 nucleotides are TGTGCCAGCCTCGCGGACAGGGCGGTGAGTGGCTACACCTTC. This translates into CASLADRAVSGYTF. The full variable domain, with the rest looked up from reference TRBV2 and TRBJ1-2, is EPEVTQTPSHQVTQMGQEVILRCVPISNHLYFYWYRQILGQKVEFLVSFYNNEISEKSEIFDDQFSVERPDGSNFTLKIRSTKLEDSAMYFCASLADRAVSGYTFGSGTRLTVV.

This chain connects TRBV20-1 to TRBJ2-7; possibly TRBD1 for D (5 bases). Per germline, CDR1 DFQATT and CDR2 SNEGSKA (reference sequence). V lost 0 bases to trimming and J lost 2 bases, with 8 bases between them. There are 13 residues in the CDR3. The CDR3 DNA is TGCAGTGCTAGAGATGGGGCGGCCTACGAGCAGTACTTC. Its translation is CSARDGAAYEQYF.

This clonotype has ten or more counts. The chain employs TRBV7-2 and TRBJ1-6; D gene ambiguous. CDR1 is SGHTA and CDR2 is FQGNSA in the germline V gene. V was clipped by 1 base and J by 7 bases, with 5 bases between them. CDR3 size: 13 residues. DNA for the CDR3: TGTGCCAGCAGCTTAGAAGGGAATTCACCCCTCCACTTT. It yields the protein CASSLEGNSPLHF.

This sequence joins TRBV6-2 or TRBV6-3 and TRBJ1-1; TRBD1 is a possible D gene (6 bases). The CDR3 spans 13 residues. Germline V gene sequence: CDR1 MNHEY, CDR2 SVGEGT. The ends were cut back, 2 bases at V and 8 bases at J, with 12 bases in the middle. The CDR3 region has the DNA TGTGCCAGCAGTTACGAGGGACAACGAGAAGCTTTCTTT. Translation gives CASSYEGQREAFF.

The V gene is TRBV6-1, the J gene TRBJ1-1, with D possibly TRBD1 on 5 matching bases. This CDR3 has 12 amino acids. The V and J ends lost 1 base and 9 bases respectively, with 9 bases between them. From germline, CDR1 is MNHNS and CDR2 SASEGT. The CDR3 sequence: CASSEGGLKAFF. CDR3 nucleotide sequence: TGTGCCAGCAGTGAAGGGGGGTTAAAAGCTTTCTTT.

DNA for the CDR3: TGTGCCAGCAGTCGCCGGGGACCGAAAATGGAAGAGACCCAGTACTTC. It yields the protein CASSRRGPKMEETQYF. V usage is TRBV6-2 or TRBV6-3 and J usage is TRBJ2-5, with D possibly called TRBD1 or TRBD2 (5 bases each). The CDR3 is 16 amino acids. The V gene's germline CDR1 is MNHEY and CDR2 SVGEGT. Deletions cut 5 bases from V and 3 bases from J, with 19 bases between.

A word on this clonotype: At one end the junction does not follow the germline gene, possibly because of a read error. The chain uses TRBV24-1 and TRBJ2-1, with 11 bases that match TRBD2. The germline gives CDR1 KGHDR, CDR2 SFDVKD. The CDR3 has 16 residues. Here the CDR3 reads CATCDFTSGSGNEQFF. For the CDR3, the DNA is TGTGCCACCTGTGATTTTACTAGCGGGAGTGGGAATGAGCAGTTCTTC.

The chain couples TRBV28 to TRBJ2-5; 9 nucleotides match TRBD2. The V segment lost 5 bases and the J segment 4 bases; nucleotides outside the gene matches: 11. The CDR3 totals 16 residues. Germline assignment: CDR1 MDHEN and CDR2 SYDVKM. CDR3 bases: TGTGCCAGCAGTATACCGTTAGCGGGAGCGGCAGAGACCCAGTACTTC. This translates into CASSIPLAGAAETQYF.

This clonotype has a count of ten or more. The rearrangement uses TRBV21-1 and TRBJ2-7; the table's D gene call, TRBD1, was not cross checked with the DNA. TRBV21-1 is an annotated pseudogene. The CDR3 contains 12 residues. In nucleotides, the CDR3 is TGTGCCACCCGGGACAGGGACTACGAGCAGTACTTC. It is translated as CATRDRDYEQYF.

Details on this clonotype: An end of the junction differs from the germline gene, which may be a read error. The chain couples TRBV25-1 to TRBJ2-7; D is ambiguous. Germline values: CDR1 MGHDK, CDR2 SYGVNS. This CDR3 has 14 residues. The chain's CDR3 is CPSSPLSISYEQYF. The CDR3 DNA sequence: TGTCCCAGCAGCCCTCTAAGTATCTCCTACGAGCAGTACTTC.

The chain recombines TRBV9 with TRBJ2-3; 10 bases match TRBD2. Germline lookup yields CDR1 SGDLS and CDR2 YYNGEE. V was pared by 0 bases and J by 6 bases, with 4 bases of the junction left unmatched. CDR3 length: 15 residues. CDR3 coding DNA: TGTGCCAGCAGCGTAGGACTAGCGGGTAGGGATACGCAGTATTTT. Its protein is CASSVGLAGRDTQYF.

The chain employs TRBV20-1 and TRBJ2-7; perhaps D is TRBD1 or TRBD2 (6 bases each). Germline CDR1 reads DFQATT; CDR2 reads SNEGSKA (reference sequence). The germline V and J ends were trimmed by 0 bases and 11 bases, with 20 bases remaining between them. The CDR3 totals 14 residues. The CDR3 region has the DNA TGCAGTGCTAGAGAGCAGGGGCCGAGGGGGGTAGAGTACTTC. This codes for CSAREQGPRGVEYF.